The rows below give T cell receptor beta chains drawn from one sample of a study of blood T cell repertoires in COVID-19. The repertoire was sequenced with immunoSEQ multiplex PCR; TCRdb's copy has only in-frame clones and lacks some. The sample holds some 270,000 clones, approximately 84% seen once. Sequenced sample: PBMCs or T cells enriched from blood (not recorded which). The receptors were gathered from a man in his fifties or sixties who had recovered from COVID-19. CDR3s include the opening cysteine and the closing phenylalanine or tryptophan.

TRBV25-1	TRBJ1-4	CASSEYPGSNNEKLFF
TRBV19	TRBJ1-5	CASSIVTTGYSNQPQHF
TRBV18	TRBJ1-1	CASSPKGGAGEAFF
TRBV19	TRBJ1-2	CASSPGTGRGNYGYTF
TRBV6-5	TRBJ2-7	CASSPGQVGYEQYF
TRBV14	TRBJ1-6	CASSQDSVLYSPLHF
TRBV7-9	TRBJ1-6	CASRAGTSNSPLHF
TRBV7-9	TRBJ2-7	CASSLFLGYEQYF
TRBV3-1/TRBV3-2	TRBJ2-1	CASSSRGASGRAVLF
TRBV2	TRBJ2-7	CASSDSTYEQYF
TRBV24-1	TRBJ2-3	CATSRGLTDTQYF
TRBV27	TRBJ2-7	CASRPPGTGVGVYEQYF
TRBV19	TRBJ2-7	CASTTGDRENEQYF
TRBV19	TRBJ2-2	CASSIGEIGELFF
TRBV6-5	TRBJ1-1	CASSRPPGGSEAFF
TRBV13	TRBJ2-3	CASSFWRGSGADTQYF
TRBV7-2	TRBJ2-3	CASSLGLGSGRVTQYF
TRBV14	TRBJ2-1	CASSQGWRVGGLGNEQFF
TRBV7-9	TRBJ1-2	CASSTRTPGQNYGYTF
TRBV19	TRBJ2-1	CASSMDYKQFF
TRBV2	TRBJ2-5	CASREGTGEETQYF
TRBV7-3	TRBJ1-1	CASSSQMMRAEAFF
TRBV19	TRBJ2-2	CASSISRGDTGELFF
TRBV5-4	TRBJ2-1	CASNQGLAGEQFF
TRBV24-1	TRBJ2-5	CATSGGHRRGTQYF